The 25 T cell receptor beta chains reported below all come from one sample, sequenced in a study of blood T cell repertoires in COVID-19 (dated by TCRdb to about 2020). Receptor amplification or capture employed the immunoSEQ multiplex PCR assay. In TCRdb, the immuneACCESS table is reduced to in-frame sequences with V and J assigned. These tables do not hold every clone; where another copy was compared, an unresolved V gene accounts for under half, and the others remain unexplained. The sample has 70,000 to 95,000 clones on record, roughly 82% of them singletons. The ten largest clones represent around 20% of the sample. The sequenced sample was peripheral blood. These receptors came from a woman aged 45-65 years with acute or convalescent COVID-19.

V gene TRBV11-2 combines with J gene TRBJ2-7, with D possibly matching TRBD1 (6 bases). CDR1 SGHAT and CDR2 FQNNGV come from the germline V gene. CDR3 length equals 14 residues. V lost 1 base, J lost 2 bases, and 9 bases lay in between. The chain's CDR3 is CASSLVQGPYEQYF. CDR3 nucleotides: TGTGCCAGCAGCTTAGTCCAGGGGCCCTACGAGCAGTACTTC.

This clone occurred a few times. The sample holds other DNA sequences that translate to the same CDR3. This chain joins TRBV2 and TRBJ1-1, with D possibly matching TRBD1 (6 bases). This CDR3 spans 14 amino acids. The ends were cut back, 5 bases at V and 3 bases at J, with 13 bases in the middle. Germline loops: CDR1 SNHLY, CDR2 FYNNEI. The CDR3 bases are TGTGCCAGCAGTTTACAGGGAAGGGACACTGAAGCTTTCTTT. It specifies CASSLQGRDTEAFF.

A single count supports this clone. The CDR3 region is CASSLGRRLANEKLFF. The CDR3 DNA follows: TGTGCCAGCAGCTTAGGTCGGCGGCTGGCTAATGAAAAACTGTTTTTT. The V call is TRBV7-9, the J call TRBJ1-4, with D unresolved. Trimming removed 1 base from V and 3 bases from J, with 12 bases in between. Germline V gene data show CDR1 as SEHNR and CDR2 as FQNEAQ (reference sequence). The CDR3 is 16 residues long.

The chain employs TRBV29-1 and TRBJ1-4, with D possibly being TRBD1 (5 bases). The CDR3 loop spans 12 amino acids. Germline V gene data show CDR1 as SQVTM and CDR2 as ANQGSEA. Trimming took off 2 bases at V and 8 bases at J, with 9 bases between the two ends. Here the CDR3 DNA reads TGCAGCGTTGAAAGCCCAGGGGAAAAACTGTTTTTT. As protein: CSVESPGEKLFF.

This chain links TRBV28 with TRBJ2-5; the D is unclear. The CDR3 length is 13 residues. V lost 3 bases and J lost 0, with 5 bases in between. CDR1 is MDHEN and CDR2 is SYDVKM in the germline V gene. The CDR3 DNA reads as TGTGCCAGCAGTTTTCAGAACCAAGAGACCCAGTACTTC. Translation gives CASSFQNQETQYF.

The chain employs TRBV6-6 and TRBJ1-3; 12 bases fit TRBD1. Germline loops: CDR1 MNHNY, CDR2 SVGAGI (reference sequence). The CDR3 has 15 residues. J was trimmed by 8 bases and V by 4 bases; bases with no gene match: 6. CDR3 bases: TGTGCCAGCAGTTTCGGGACAGGGGGCGGAGACACCATATATTTT. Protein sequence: CASSFGTGGGDTIYF.

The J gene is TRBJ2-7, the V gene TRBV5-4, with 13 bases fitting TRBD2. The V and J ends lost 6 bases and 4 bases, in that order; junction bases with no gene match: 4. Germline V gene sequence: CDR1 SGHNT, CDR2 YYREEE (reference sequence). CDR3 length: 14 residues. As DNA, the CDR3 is TGTGCCAGCACCCGGACTAGCGGGAGTTACGAGCAGTACTTC. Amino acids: CASTRTSGSYEQYF.

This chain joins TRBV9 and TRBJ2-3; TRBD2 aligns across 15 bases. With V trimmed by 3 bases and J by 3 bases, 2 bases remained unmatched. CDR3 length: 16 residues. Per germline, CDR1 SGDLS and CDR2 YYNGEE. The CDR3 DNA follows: TGTGCCAGCAGCGGGGGGACTAGCGGGAGGACAGATACGCAGTATTTT. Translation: CASSGGTSGRTDTQYF.

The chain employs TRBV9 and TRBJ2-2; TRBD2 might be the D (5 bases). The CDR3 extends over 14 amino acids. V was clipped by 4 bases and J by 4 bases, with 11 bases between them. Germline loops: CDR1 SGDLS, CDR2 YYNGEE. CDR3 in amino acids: CASSTTSPTGELFF. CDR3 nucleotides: TGTGCCAGCAGCACCACTAGTCCCACCGGGGAGCTGTTTTTT.

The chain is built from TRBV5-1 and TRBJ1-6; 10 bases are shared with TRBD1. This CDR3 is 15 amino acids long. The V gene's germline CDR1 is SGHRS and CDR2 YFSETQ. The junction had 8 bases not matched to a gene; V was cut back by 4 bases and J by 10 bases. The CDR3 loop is CASSPDRGFKSPLHF. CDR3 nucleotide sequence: TGCGCCAGCAGCCCGGACAGGGGGTTCAAATCACCCCTCCACTTT.

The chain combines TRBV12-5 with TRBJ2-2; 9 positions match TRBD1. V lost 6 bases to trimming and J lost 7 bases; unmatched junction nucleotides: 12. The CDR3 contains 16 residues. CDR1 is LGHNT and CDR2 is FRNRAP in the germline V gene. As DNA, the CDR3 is TGTGCTAGTGGCCACTCTTCCGGGACAGGGCTCGGGGAGCTGTTTTTT. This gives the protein CASGHSSGTGLGELFF.

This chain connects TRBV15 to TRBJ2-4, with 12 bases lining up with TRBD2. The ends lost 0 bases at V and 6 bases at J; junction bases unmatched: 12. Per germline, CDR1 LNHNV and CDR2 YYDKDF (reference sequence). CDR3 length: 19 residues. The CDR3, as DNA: TGTGCCACCAGCAGAGATTCGTGGAGACTAGCGGGAGAGGCAAACATTCAGTACTTC. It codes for CATSRDSWRLAGEANIQYF.

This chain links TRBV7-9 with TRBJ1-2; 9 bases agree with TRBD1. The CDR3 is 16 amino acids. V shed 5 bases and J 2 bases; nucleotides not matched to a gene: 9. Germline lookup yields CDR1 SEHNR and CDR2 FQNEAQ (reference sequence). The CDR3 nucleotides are TGTGCCAGCAGCCCGAGAGGGACAGGGACAAACTATGGCTACACCTTC. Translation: CASSPRGTGTNYGYTF.

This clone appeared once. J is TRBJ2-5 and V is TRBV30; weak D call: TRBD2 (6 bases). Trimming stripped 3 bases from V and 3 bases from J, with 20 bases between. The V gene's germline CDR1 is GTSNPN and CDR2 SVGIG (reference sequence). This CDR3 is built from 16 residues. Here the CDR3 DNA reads TGTGCCTGGAGCGCCATACTAGCACGGTTGGAAGAGACCCAGTACTTC. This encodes CAWSAILARLEETQYF. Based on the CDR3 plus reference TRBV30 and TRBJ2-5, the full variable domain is SQTIHQWPATLVQPVGSPLSLECTVEGTSNPNLYWYRQAAGRGLQLLFYSVGIGQISSEVPQNLSASRPQDRQFILSSKKLLLSDSGFYLCAWSAILARLEETQYFGPGTRLLVL.

The DNA of the CDR3 is TGTGCCAGCAGCAGCCAGGGTAAGTATGGCTACACCTTC. As protein: CASSSQGKYGYTF. The chain joins TRBV21-1 to TRBJ1-2; the table's D gene call, TRBD1, was not cross checked with the DNA. TRBV21-1 is flagged as a pseudogene. This CDR3 spans 13 amino acids.

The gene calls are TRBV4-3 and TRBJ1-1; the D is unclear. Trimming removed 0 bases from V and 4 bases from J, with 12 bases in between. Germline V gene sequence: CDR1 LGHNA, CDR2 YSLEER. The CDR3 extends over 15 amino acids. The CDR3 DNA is TGCGCCAGCAGCCAAGATCTTGCGGTCAGCACTGAAGCTTTCTTT. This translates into CASSQDLAVSTEAFF.

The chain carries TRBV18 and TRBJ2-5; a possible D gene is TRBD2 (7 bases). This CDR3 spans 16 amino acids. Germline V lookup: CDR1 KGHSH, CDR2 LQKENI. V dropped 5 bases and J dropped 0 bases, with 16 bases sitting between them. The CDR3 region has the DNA TGTGCCAGCTCAACTCGTCAAGGGGGGGACCAAGAGACCCAGTACTTC. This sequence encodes CASSTRQGGDQETQYF.

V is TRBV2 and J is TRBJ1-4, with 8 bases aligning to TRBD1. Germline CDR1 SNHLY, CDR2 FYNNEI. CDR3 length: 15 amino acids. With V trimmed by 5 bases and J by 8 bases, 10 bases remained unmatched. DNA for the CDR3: TGTGCCAGCAGTAAAGAGACAGGGGCAGGGGAAAAACTGTTTTTT. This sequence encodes CASSKETGAGEKLFF.

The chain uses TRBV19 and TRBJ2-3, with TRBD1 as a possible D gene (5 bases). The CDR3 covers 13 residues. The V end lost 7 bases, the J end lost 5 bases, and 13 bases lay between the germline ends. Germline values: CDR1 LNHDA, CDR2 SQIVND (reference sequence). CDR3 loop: CASKGRAVDTQYF. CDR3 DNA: TGTGCCAGTAAGGGCAGGGCAGTAGATACGCAGTATTTT.

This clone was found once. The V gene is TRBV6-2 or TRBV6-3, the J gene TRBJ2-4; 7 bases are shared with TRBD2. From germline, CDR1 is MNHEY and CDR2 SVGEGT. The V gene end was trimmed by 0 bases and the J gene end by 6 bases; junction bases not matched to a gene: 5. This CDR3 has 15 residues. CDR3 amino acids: CASSYSNGGGNIQYF. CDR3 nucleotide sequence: TGTGCCAGCAGTTACTCGAATGGGGGGGGAAACATTCAGTACTTC.

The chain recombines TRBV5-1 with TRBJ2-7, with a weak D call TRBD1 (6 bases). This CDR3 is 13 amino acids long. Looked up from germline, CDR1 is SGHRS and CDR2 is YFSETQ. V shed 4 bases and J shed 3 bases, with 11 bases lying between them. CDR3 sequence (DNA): TGCGCCAGCAGCGACAGGTCCAGCTACGAGCAGTACTTC. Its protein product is CASSDRSSYEQYF.

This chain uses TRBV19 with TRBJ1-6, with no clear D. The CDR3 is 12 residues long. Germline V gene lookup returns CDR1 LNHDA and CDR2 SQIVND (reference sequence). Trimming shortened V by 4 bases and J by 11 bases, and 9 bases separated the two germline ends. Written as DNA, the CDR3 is TGTGCCAGTAGTACCCCGGTTACACCCCTCCACTTT. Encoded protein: CASSTPVTPLHF.

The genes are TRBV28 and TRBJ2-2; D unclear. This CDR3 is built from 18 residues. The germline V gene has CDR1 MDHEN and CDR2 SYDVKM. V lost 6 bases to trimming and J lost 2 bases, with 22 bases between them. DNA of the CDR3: TGTGCCAGCAGCTCCAACTCCCGACAAACCTTTAACACCGGGGAGCTGTTTTTT. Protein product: CASSSNSRQTFNTGELFF.

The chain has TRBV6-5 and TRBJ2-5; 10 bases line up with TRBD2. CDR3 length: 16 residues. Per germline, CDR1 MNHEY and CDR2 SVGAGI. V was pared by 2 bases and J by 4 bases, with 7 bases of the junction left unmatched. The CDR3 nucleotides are TGTGCCAGCAGTTACGGGCTAGCGGGAGTTTTAGAGACCCAGTACTTC. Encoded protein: CASSYGLAGVLETQYF.

DNA for the CDR3: TGTGCCAGCAGCTTGGGACAGGCGGTAGGCACTGAAGCTTTCTTT. It yields the protein CASSLGQAVGTEAFF. The V and J genes are TRBV5-8 and TRBJ1-1; maybe TRBD1 (6 bases). Trimming removed 0 bases at V and 4 bases at J, with 13 bases between. The CDR3 covers 15 residues. Germline assignment: CDR1 SGHTS and CDR2 YDEGEE. Based on the CDR3 plus reference TRBV5-8 and TRBJ1-1, the full variable domain is EAGVTQSPTHLIKTRGQQATLRCSPISGHTSVYWYQQALGLGLQFLLWYDEGEERNRGNFPPRFSGRQFPNYSSELNVNALELEDSALYLCASSLGQAVGTEAFFGQGTRLTVV.